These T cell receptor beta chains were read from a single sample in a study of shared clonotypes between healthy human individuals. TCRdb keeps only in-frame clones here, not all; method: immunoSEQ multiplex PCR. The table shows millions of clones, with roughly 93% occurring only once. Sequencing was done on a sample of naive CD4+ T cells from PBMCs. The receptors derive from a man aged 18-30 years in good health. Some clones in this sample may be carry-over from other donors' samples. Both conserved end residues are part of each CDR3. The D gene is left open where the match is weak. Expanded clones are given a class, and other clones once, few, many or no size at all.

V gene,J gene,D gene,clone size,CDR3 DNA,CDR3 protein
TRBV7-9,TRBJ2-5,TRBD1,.,TGTGCCAGCAGTGCTAGGGGGCGCACGGGACAGGGAATGGGAGAGACCCAGTACTTC,CASSARGRTGQGMGETQYF
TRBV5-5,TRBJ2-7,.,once,TGTGCCAGCAGCCCGACGGCATCGCGAGAGCAGTACTTC,CASSPTASREQYF
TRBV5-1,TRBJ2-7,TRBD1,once,TGCGCCAGCAGCTTGGGACAGGGTATCTCCTACGAGCAGTACTTC,CASSLGQGISYEQYF
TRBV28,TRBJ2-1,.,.,TGTGCCAGCATTTCTAATCCCACCAATGAGCAGTTCTTC,CASISNPTNEQFF
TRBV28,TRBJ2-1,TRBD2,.,TGTGCCAGCACAAAACTAGCGGGAGGGCATGAGCAGTTCTTC,CASTKLAGGHEQFF
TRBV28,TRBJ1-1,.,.,TGTGCCAGCAGCCCTCTACGGACTGAAGCTTTCTTT,CASSPLRTEAFF
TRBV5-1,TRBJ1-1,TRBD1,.,TGCGCCAGCAGCGAAGGACAGGGGGCGCGGCGGAACACTGAAGCTTTCTTT,CASSEGQGARRNTEAFF
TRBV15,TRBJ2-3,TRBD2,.,TGTGCCATCTCCGGAGAGGGACTAGCGGACTTGCGCACAGATACGCAGTATTTT,CAISGEGLADLRTDTQYF
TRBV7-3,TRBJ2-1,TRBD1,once,TGTGCCAGCAGCGCAGGGACAGGGACTGAGCAGTTCTTC,CASSAGTGTEQFF
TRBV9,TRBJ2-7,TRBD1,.,TGTGCCAGCAGCCCGAGAACCGGACAGGACCGCTACGAGCAGTACTTC,CASSPRTGQDRYEQYF
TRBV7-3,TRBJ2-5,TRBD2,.,TGTGCCAGCAGCCCGGGGGGGGCTGAAGAGACCCAGTACTTC,CASSPGGAEETQYF
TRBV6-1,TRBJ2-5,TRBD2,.,TGTGCCAGCATAAGAGCGGGAGGTGAGACCCAGTACTTC,CASIRAGGETQYF
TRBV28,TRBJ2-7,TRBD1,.,TGTGCCAGCAGTTCCATACCCCGGACAGGGCGGGAGCAGTACTTC,CASSSIPRTGREQYF
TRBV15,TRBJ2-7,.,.,TGTGCCACCAGCAGAGACCCCCCAGGAGCGGGCGAGCAGTACTTC,CATSRDPPGAGEQYF
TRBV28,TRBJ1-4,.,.,TGTGCCAGCAATGATTTCGGCCCAGACTCTAAACTGTTTTTT,CASNDFGPDSKLFF
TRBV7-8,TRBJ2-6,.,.,TGTGCCAGCAGCCCTCTTCGCTCTGGGGCCAACGTCCTGACTTTC,CASSPLRSGANVLTF
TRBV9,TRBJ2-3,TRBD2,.,TGTGCCAGCACACCGACTAGCGGATCAGCAGATACGCAGTATTTT,CASTPTSGSADTQYF
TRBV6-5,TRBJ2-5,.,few,TGTGCCAGCAGTTCCCCGGGGAGGGAGACCCAGTACTTC,CASSSPGRETQYF
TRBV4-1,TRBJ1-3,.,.,TGCGCCAGCAGCCAAGCCTTTACAGAGAGCTCTGGAAACACCATATATTTT,CASSQAFTESSGNTIYF
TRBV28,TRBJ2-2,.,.,TGTGCCAGCAGTTTCGGAAGCACCGGGGAGCTGTTTTTT,CASSFGSTGELFF
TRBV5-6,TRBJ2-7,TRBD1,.,TGTGCCAGCAGATGGACAGGGGGGGTCGAGCAGTACTTC,CASRWTGGVEQYF
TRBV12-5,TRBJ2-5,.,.,TGTGCTAGTGGGGTCTGGGAGACCCAGTACTTC,CASGVWETQYF
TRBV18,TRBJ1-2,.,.,TGTGCCAGCTCACCTTACGGGACTAGTCCTTATGGCTACACCTTC,CASSPYGTSPYGYTF
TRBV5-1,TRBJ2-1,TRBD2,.,TGCGCCAGCAGCCCCCGGTCCCAGCGGGAGGTTAAGAAGTCCTACAATGAGCAGTTCTTC,CASSPRSQREVKKSYNEQFF
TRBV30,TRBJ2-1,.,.,TGTGCCGCCGTACAGGGACACAATGAGCAGTTCTTC,CAAVQGHNEQFF
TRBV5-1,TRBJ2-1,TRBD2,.,TGCGCCAGCAGACTCGGGACTAGCGGGAGGAGTAGTAGCTACAATGAGCAGTTCTTC,CASRLGTSGRSSSYNEQFF